This T cell receptor beta chain was captured in a study of blood T cell repertoires in COVID-19. The CDR3 is 15 amino acids. Germline V gene lookup returns CDR1 SNHLY and CDR2 FYNNEI. With 1 base removed from V and 1 base from J, the gap between germline ends came to 10 bases. Data came from immunoSEQ multiplex PCR; TCRdb stores just in-frame clones and leaves some out. The sample holds 180,000 or so clones, 80% to 90% seen once. This chain uses TRBV2 with TRBJ2-5; D is perhaps TRBD1 (6 bases). This clonotype originated in a man aged 55 to 70 with acute or convalescent COVID-19. Sequenced: peripheral blood. In nucleotides, the CDR3 is TGTGCCAGCAGTGAAGGTGGACAGCCCCAAGAGACCCAGTACTTC. Translated, it gives CASSEGGQPQETQYF.